This T cell receptor (beta chain) was identified in a study of PD-1 blockade in classical Hodgkin lymphoma. Looking at the study overall: A 3 mg/kg intravenous dose of nivolumab was received by patients every 2 weeks.

The germline gives CDR1 MGHRA, CDR2 YSYEKL. Deletions cut 1 base from V and 9 bases from J, with 9 bases between. The CDR3 length is 13 residues. Repertoires were generated with immunoSEQ multiplex PCR, while TCRdb's copy carries only in-frame clones and drops some. The repertoire holds around 50,000 clones, with around 87% as singletons. As to time point: cycle 4 day 1 (C4D1), after more than five weeks of nivolumab. Each of the patients experienced relapse following autologous stem cell transplantation, and their brentuximab vedotin exposure differed. This material consisted of peripheral blood mononuclear cells (PBMCs), taken before the fourth cycle of nivolumab. V usage is TRBV4-1 and J usage is TRBJ2-2, with D unclear. This TCR was sampled from a human donor with classical Hodgkin lymphoma. For the CDR3, the DNA is TGCGCCAGCAGCCAAGGGCGCAGTAGGGAGCTGTTTTTT. This codes for CASSQGRSRELFF.